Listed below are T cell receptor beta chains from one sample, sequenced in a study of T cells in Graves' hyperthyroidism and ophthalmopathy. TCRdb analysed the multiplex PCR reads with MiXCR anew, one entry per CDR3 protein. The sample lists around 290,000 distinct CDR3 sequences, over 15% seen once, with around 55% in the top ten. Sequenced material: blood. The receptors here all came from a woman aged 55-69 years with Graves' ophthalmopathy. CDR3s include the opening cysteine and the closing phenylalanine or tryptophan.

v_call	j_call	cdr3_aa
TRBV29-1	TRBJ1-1	CSVVGISGGWDTEAFF
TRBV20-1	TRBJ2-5	CSARGTSAGGETQYF
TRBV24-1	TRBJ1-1	CATSDAGQMNTEAFF
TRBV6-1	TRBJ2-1	CASSYIPGGNEQFF
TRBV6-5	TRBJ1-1	CASSYSSRTEAFF
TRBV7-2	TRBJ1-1	CASSLLAGAITEAFF
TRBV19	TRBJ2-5	CASGQGETQYF
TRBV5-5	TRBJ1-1	CASSHRGDTEAFF
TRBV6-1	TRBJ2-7	CASSLFGTDAYEQYF
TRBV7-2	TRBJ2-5	CASRSGPQETQYF
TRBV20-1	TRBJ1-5	CSAHVGHLPNQPQHF
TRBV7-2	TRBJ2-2	CASSLRRVVTGELFF
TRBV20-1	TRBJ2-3	CSASPLGRTTDTQYF
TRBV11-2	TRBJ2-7	CASRDLDGPSSYEQYF
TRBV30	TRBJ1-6	CAWSVQGYNSPLHF
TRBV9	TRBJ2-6	CASSPMISGANVLTF
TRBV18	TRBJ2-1	CASSPQASGASYNEQFF
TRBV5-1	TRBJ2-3	CASRGTGRVTDTQYF
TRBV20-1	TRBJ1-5	CSVDRGMGWGSNQPQHF
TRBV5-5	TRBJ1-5	CASSYRRTGSNQPQHF
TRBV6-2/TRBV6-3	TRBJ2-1	CASALGSSYNEQFF
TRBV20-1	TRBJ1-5	CSAPTGDTQPQHF
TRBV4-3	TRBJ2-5	CASSQDLRQGGETQYF
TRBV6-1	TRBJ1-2	CASNTGGFGYTF
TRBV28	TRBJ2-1	CASTRGGPSYNEQFF
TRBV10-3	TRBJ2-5	CAISDPGQQQETQYF
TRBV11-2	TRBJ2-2	CASSSQRGVPGELFF
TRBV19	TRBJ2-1	CASSIGRENEQFF
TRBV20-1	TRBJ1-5	CSAKTGGGQPQHF
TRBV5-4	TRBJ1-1	CASSAGRYTEAFF
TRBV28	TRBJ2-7	CASSEDRDGNYEQYF
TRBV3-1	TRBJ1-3	CASSHEGTGTIYF